Following are 8 T cell receptor beta chains from one sample sequenced in a study of cytomegalovirus exposure and HLA in healthy donors. The PCR had 60 Vbeta and 13 Jbeta primers. Sequencing used immunoSEQ multiplex PCR; TCRdb keeps in-frame clones, though not all of them. The repertoire holds approximately 170,000 clones, around 77% seen once, with about 2.1% in the top ten. The sample comprised PBMCs. The receptors here all came from a woman between 25 and 40 years old in good health and CMV-seropositive.

The rearrangement links TRBV11-2 to TRBJ2-3; tentatively, D is TRBD1 (5 bases). Germline V gene data show CDR1 as SGHAT and CDR2 as FQNNGV. The ends were cut back, 2 bases at V and 1 base at J, with 10 bases in the middle. CDR3 length: 15 amino acids. CDR3 sequence: CASSLNRIRTDTQYF. The CDR3 DNA sequence: TGTGCCAGCAGCTTAAACAGGATACGCACAGATACGCAGTATTTT.

This chain uses TRBV27 with TRBJ2-2, with 14 bases lining up with TRBD2. Per germline, CDR1 MNHEY and CDR2 SMNVEV (reference sequence). CDR3 length: 17 residues. The V gene end was trimmed by 6 bases and the J gene end by 7 bases; junction bases not matched to a gene: 10. DNA of the CDR3: TGTGCCAGCAGCTACCGGGGACTAGCGGGAGTAGGCGGGGAGCTGTTTTTT. This sequence encodes CASSYRGLAGVGGELFF.

This clone was detected a few times. V usage is TRBV5-1 and J usage is TRBJ1-2; D gene uncertain. The CDR3 is 12 amino acids. V was trimmed by 2 bases and J by 7 bases, leaving 9 bases between them. Germline V gives CDR1 SGHRS, CDR2 YFSETQ. CDR3 in DNA: TGCGCCAGCAGCTTTGGCGGAAGTGGCTACACCTTC. Amino acid sequence: CASSFGGSGYTF.

This clone occurred a few times. This sequence joins TRBV30 and TRBJ1-2; D is perhaps TRBD1 (5 bases). This CDR3 has 14 amino acids. Between the trimmed V and J ends, which lost 4 bases and 3 bases, there was a span of 15 bases. CDR1 GTSNPN and CDR2 SVGIG come from the germline V gene (reference sequence). The CDR3 nucleotides are TGTGCCTGGACTAGGGACGGGGGGGACTATGGCTACACCTTC. Encoded protein: CAWTRDGGDYGYTF.

The chain uses TRBV4-3 and TRBJ2-3, with D tentatively TRBD1 (5 bases). CDR1 LGHNA and CDR2 YSLEER come from the germline V gene. V shed 4 bases and J shed 6 bases, with 11 bases lying between them. The CDR3 totals 13 residues. The CDR3 region has the DNA TGCGCCAGCAGCCGTCTCTCAGGGGATACGCAGTATTTT. This codes for CASSRLSGDTQYF.

The chain is built from TRBV29-1 and TRBJ1-3; TRBD1 agrees at 7 bases. The CDR3 runs to 12 residues. Germline assignment: CDR1 SQVTM and CDR2 ANQGSEA. Germline trimming cut 7 bases from V and 7 bases from J; bases unmatched to any gene: 7. CDR3 sequence reads: CSAEGAANTIYF. CDR3 sequence (DNA): TGCAGCGCTGAGGGGGCCGCGAACACCATATATTTT.

The chain carries TRBV30 and TRBJ1-1; TRBD1 matches at 8 bases. The CDR3 runs to 14 residues. CDR1 and CDR2 (germline): GTSNPN, SVGIG (reference sequence). V lost 5 bases to trimming and J lost 1 base; unmatched junction nucleotides: 6. Here the CDR3 DNA reads TGTGCCTGGCACAGGGGGTCGGGGAACACTGAAGCTTTCTTT. It codes for CAWHRGSGNTEAFF.

The chain is built from TRBV18 and TRBJ2-1; possible D gene TRBD2, 5 bases. CDR3 length: 13 amino acids. The V gene's germline CDR1 is KGHSH and CDR2 LQKENI. V dropped 3 bases and J dropped 8 bases, with 11 bases sitting between them. The CDR3 coding sequence is TGTGCCAGCTCACCTACTAGAGGCGATGAGCAGTTCTTC. This codes for CASSPTRGDEQFF.